The source of this TCR beta chain is a study of T cells in women clearing cervical HPV infection. Study summary: Women with histologically confirmed HPV16-related CIN3 or worse, 2 with invasive cancer, served as cases. HLA type stays a possible confounder, typing being limited. The study, taken as a whole, reports: TRBV6-7 abundance was lower in cases than controls (roughly 0.11% versus 0.16%).

Assay used: immunoSEQ multiplex PCR; TCRdb lists only in-frame clones, some missing. The sample shows some 21,000 clones, and roughly 2.6% sits with its ten largest clones. Germline loops: CDR1 LNHDA, CDR2 SQIVND (reference sequence). The CDR3 runs 15 residues. Concerning this clone itself: The antigen is undetermined. The CDR3 end is not reached by the read, which stops 3 residues before it; the germline J gene fills it in.

The rearrangement uses TRBV19 and TRBJ1-2, with D tentatively TRBD1 (6 bases). The receptor was derived from a woman aged 18 to 69 with a cervical HPV16 infection that either progressed to CIN3+ or cleared (not recorded which). Material for sequencing was blood buffy coat. The CDR3 bases that were read are TGTGCCAGTAGACGGGAGGGGGGGGCCTACAATGAC. Translating gives CASRREGGAYND. The whole CDR3 sequence reads CASRREGGAYNDYTF. The whole variable domain, filled in from reference TRBV19 and TRBJ1-2, reads DGGITQSPKYLFRKEGQNVTLSCEQNLNHDAMYWYRQDPGQGLRLIYYSQIVNDFQKGDIAEGYSVSREKKESFPLTVTSAQKNPTAFYLCASRREGGAYNDYTFGSGTRLTVV.